This T cell receptor (beta chain) was recovered during a study of STAT3 mutations in large granular lymphocyte leukemia. Whole-study context: Roughly half the longitudinally sequenced T-LGLL patients had canonical STAT3 mutations. General observations from the study: At least one immunodominant TCR beta clonotype appeared in every T-cell large granular lymphocyte leukemia patient. All newly emerging clones after therapy were STAT3 wild type.

Using immunoSEQ multiplex PCR, the repertoire was profiled, and TCRdb retains in-frame clones only, with some absent. The table has a few thousand clones, about 74% seen once. A word on this clone: Its target is not known.

The TCR sequence derives from a man between 60 and 75 years old with T-cell large granular lymphocyte leukemia. Some clones in this sample may be carry-over from other donors' samples. Sequencing input: peripheral blood mononuclear cells.

DNA for the CDR3: TGTGCCAGCTCACCCGAGGGGGGGGCGGTGAACACTGAAGCTTTCTTT. It specifies CASSPEGGAVNTEAFF. This sequence joins TRBV18 and TRBJ1-1; TRBD1 is a possible D gene (6 bases). Per the germline V gene, CDR1 is KGHSH and CDR2 is LQKENI. The CDR3 consists of 16 residues. V lost 3 bases to trimming and J lost 0 bases, with 14 bases between them. Together with reference TRBV18 and TRBJ1-1, the CDR3 gives the full variable domain: NAGVMQNPRHLVRRRGQEARLRCSPMKGHSHVYWYRQLPEEGLKFMVYLQKENIIDESGMPKERFSAEFPKEGPSILRIQQVVRGDSAAYFCASSPEGGAVNTEAFFGQGTRLTVV.